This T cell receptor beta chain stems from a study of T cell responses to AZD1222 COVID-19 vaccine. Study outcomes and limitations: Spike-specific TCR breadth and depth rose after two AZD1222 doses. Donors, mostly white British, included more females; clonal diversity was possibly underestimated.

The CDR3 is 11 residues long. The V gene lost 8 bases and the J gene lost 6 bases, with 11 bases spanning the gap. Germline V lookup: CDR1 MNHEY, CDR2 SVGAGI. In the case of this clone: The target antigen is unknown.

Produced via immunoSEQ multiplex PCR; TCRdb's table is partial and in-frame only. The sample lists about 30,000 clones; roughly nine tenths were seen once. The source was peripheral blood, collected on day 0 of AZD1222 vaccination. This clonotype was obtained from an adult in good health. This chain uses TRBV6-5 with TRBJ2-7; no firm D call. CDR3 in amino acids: CASHSGGEQYF. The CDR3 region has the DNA TGTGCCAGCCACTCCGGCGGCGAGCAGTACTTC.